A single sample gave rise to the 32 T cell receptor beta chains below, sequenced in a study of blood T cell repertoires in COVID-19. Repertoires were generated with immunoSEQ multiplex PCR, while TCRdb's copy carries only in-frame clones and drops some. The sample lists approximately 450,000 clones; approximately 90% were seen once. Sequencing was done on a sample of PBMCs or T cells enriched from blood (not recorded which). These receptors came from a woman aged 18-35 years with acute COVID-19.

The rearrangement uses TRBV7-9 and TRBJ2-7, with 9 bases identical to TRBD2. Germline CDR1 reads SEHNR; CDR2 reads FQNEAQ (reference sequence). The V segment lost 4 bases and the J segment 3 bases; nucleotides outside the gene matches: 19. The CDR3 totals 19 residues. DNA of the CDR3: TGTGCCAGCAGCTCCCAGGGTAGTGGGGGTCTAGCGGGATACTACGAGCAGTACTTC. This codes for CASSSQGSGGLAGYYEQYF.

The rearrangement uses TRBV25-1 and TRBJ2-3; 8 bases align to TRBD2. Germline V gene data show CDR1 as MGHDK and CDR2 as SYGVNS. Germline trimming cut 4 bases from V and 4 bases from J; bases unmatched to any gene: 10. The length of the CDR3 is 16 residues. CDR3 sequence (DNA): TGTGCCAGCAGTGGACGACGGGAGGGCCTTGCAGATACGCAGTATTTT. Its protein is CASSGRREGLADTQYF.

V usage is TRBV30 and J usage is TRBJ1-6; 7 positions match TRBD1. V shed 5 bases, J shed 6 bases, and the junction held 7 bases outside the gene matches. The CDR3 is 14 amino acids. Germline assignment: CDR1 GTSNPN and CDR2 SVGIG (reference sequence). CDR3 region: CAWGTGQRNSPLHF. The CDR3, as DNA: TGTGCCTGGGGGACGGGACAGCGTAATTCACCCCTCCACTTT. The entire variable domain, with the rest obtained from reference TRBV30 and TRBJ1-6, is as follows: SQTIHQWPATLVQPVGSPLSLECTVEGTSNPNLYWYRQAAGRGLQLLFYSVGIGQISSEVPQNLSASRPQDRQFILSSKKLLLSDSGFYLCAWGTGQRNSPLHFGNGTRLTVT.

The chain carries TRBV4-1 and TRBJ1-5; D is unclear. V lost 2 bases to trimming and J lost 0 bases, with 2 bases between them. This CDR3 region has 13 residues. Germline V gene sequence: CDR1 MGHRA, CDR2 YSYEKL. Written as DNA, the CDR3 is TGCGCCAGCAGCCAATATAGCAATCAGCCCCAGCATTTT. Translation: CASSQYSNQPQHF.

The chain carries TRBV10-3 and TRBJ1-4, with D hard to call. V was pared by 10 bases and J by 4 bases, with 13 bases between. The CDR3 contains 13 residues. Germline V gene lookup returns CDR1 ENHRY and CDR2 SYGVKD. CDR3 amino acids: CATSGMLNEKLFF. Here the CDR3 DNA reads TGTGCCACCTCGGGGATGCTTAATGAAAAACTGTTTTTT.

The genes are TRBV5-1 and TRBJ1-2; D may be TRBD1 (5 bases). The CDR3 length is 13 residues. CDR1 and CDR2 (germline): SGHRS, YFSETQ. Trimming took off 6 bases at V and 8 bases at J, with 17 bases between the two ends. The CDR3: CASNPGTGDGYTF. The CDR3 nucleotides are TGCGCCAGCAACCCAGGGACGGGGGACGGCTACACCTTC.

This chain joins TRBV5-6 and TRBJ2-3; possibly TRBD1 for D (5 bases). The V gene lost 2 bases and the J gene lost 1 base, with 5 bases spanning the gap. There are 13 residues in the CDR3. CDR1 is SGHDT and CDR2 is YYEEEE in the germline V gene. CDR3 protein: CASSFRGTDTQYF. The CDR3 DNA sequence: TGTGCCAGCAGCTTCAGGGGCACAGATACGCAGTATTTT.

J is TRBJ2-7 and V is TRBV10-2, with 8 bases fitting TRBD2. This CDR3 is built from 16 residues. V gave up 6 bases and J gave up 2 bases; unmatched junction bases: 12. Looked up from germline, CDR1 is WSHSY and CDR2 is SAAADI. This CDR3 is CASRREVSGKTYEQYF. The CDR3 DNA reads as TGCGCCAGCAGGAGGGAGGTTAGCGGGAAAACCTACGAGCAGTACTTC.

This clone was recorded only once. This rearrangement joins TRBV19 to TRBJ1-5; no firm D call. The CDR3 runs 12 residues. The V end lost 3 bases, the J end lost 7 bases, and 7 bases lay between the germline ends. CDR1 and CDR2 (germline): LNHDA, SQIVND (reference sequence). The CDR3 sequence is CASSIPRQPQHF. CDR3 in DNA: TGTGCCAGTAGTATTCCTCGGCAGCCCCAGCATTTT. The complete variable domain, with remaining parts taken from reference TRBV19 and TRBJ1-5, reads DGGITQSPKYLFRKEGQNVTLSCEQNLNHDAMYWYRQDPGQGLRLIYYSQIVNDFQKGDIAEGYSVSREKKESFPLTVTSAQKNPTAFYLCASSIPRQPQHFGDGTRLSIL.

The rearrangement links TRBV19 to TRBJ1-3, with D maybe TRBD1 (6 bases). Per the germline V gene, CDR1 is LNHDA and CDR2 is SQIVND (reference sequence). This CDR3 has 14 residues. Trimming removed 8 bases from V and 0 bases from J, with 11 bases in between. The CDR3 nucleotides read TGTGCCAGTGTCCAGGGGTTCTCTGGAAACACCATATATTTT. It is translated as CASVQGFSGNTIYF.

The chain recombines TRBV28 with TRBJ1-2; 7 bases agree with TRBD1. The germline CDR1 and CDR2 sequences are MDHEN and SYDVKM. V was clipped by 7 bases and J by 4 bases; unmatched bases: 12. The CDR3 contains 15 residues. CDR3 sequence (DNA): TGTGCCAGCACCACACGACAGGGATGGGGCTATGGCTACACCTTC. It is translated as CASTTRQGWGYGYTF.

The chain uses TRBV13 and TRBJ2-1, with a possible D match to TRBD2 (7 bases). Trimming cost V 4 bases and J 6 bases, with 34 bases left between them. Germline V lookup: CDR1 PRHDT, CDR2 FYEKMQ (reference sequence). This CDR3 has 21 residues. The CDR3 DNA reads as TGTGCCAGCAGCTCCGGGTACAAAGGTTTGCCTACAGGGAGGGGATTCAATGAGCAGTTCTTC. Translated, it gives CASSSGYKGLPTGRGFNEQFF.

The V and J genes are TRBV5-1 and TRBJ2-2; TRBD1 is a possible D gene (6 bases). The CDR3 consists of 16 residues. The V and J ends lost 0 bases and 5 bases respectively, with 14 bases between them. Germline V gene data show CDR1 as SGHRS and CDR2 as YFSETQ. CDR3 loop: CASSLEGDRRTGELFF. The CDR3 nucleotides are TGCGCCAGCAGCTTGGAGGGTGACAGGCGGACCGGGGAGCTGTTTTTT.

This clone has more than one count but fewer than ten. CDR3 DNA: TGCGCCAGCCTTATGAGGGAGCAGTACTTC. The encoded protein is CASLMREQYF. The V and J genes are TRBV5-1 and TRBJ2-7, with no clear D. CDR3 length: 10 residues. Deletions cut 7 bases from V and 7 bases from J, with 9 bases between. Germline-derived CDR1 and CDR2 are SGHRS and YFSETQ.

V is TRBV7-2 and J is TRBJ2-7; 7 bases are a match to TRBD1. Germline-derived CDR1 and CDR2 are SGHTA and FQGNSA. Germline trimming cut 5 bases from V and 7 bases from J; bases unmatched to any gene: 8. The CDR3 extends over 13 amino acids. CDR3 residues: CASSPGQVGEQYF. The CDR3 DNA is TGTGCCAGCAGCCCCGGACAGGTGGGTGAGCAGTACTTC.

The chain recombines TRBV29-1 with TRBJ2-1; 9 nucleotides line up with TRBD1. The V segment lost 7 bases and the J segment 8 bases; nucleotides outside the gene matches: 9. The CDR3 runs to 13 residues. The germline CDR1 and CDR2 sequences are SQVTM and ANQGSEA. The CDR3 region has the DNA TGCAGCGCTCCGGGACAGGGTCACGATGAGCAGTTCTTC. Its translation: CSAPGQGHDEQFF.

The chain combines TRBV4-2 with TRBJ1-2; 9 bases are shared with TRBD1. Germline values: CDR1 LGHNA, CDR2 YNFKEQ. The CDR3 has 17 amino acids. V was clipped by 1 base and J by 5 bases; unmatched bases: 11. CDR3 residues: CASSQGPGTGNYYGYTF. In nucleotides, the CDR3 is TGTGCCAGCAGCCAAGGCCCAGGGACAGGGAACTATTATGGCTACACCTTC.

V is TRBV14 and J is TRBJ2-7, with TRBD1 matching over 7 bases. The CDR3 length is 15 residues. V lost 3 bases, J lost 5 bases, and 10 bases stayed unmatched. Germline V gene data show CDR1 as SGHDN and CDR2 as FVKESK. The CDR3, as DNA: TGTGCCAGCAGCCAGATTGACAGGGCGGGCGACGAGCAGTACTTC. Encoded protein: CASSQIDRAGDEQYF.

The chain joins TRBV11-3 to TRBJ2-2, with 16 positions matching TRBD2. CDR1 is SGHNT and CDR2 is YENEEA in the germline V gene. V shed 1 base, J shed 5 bases, and the junction held 10 bases outside the gene matches. The CDR3 covers 20 residues. The CDR3 sequence: CASSLATGTSGREDTGELFF. In DNA, the CDR3 is TGTGCCAGCAGCTTAGCGACAGGGACTAGCGGGAGGGAAGATACCGGGGAGCTGTTTTTT.

V usage is TRBV4-1 and J usage is TRBJ2-1, with D perhaps TRBD1 (6 bases). This CDR3 contains 15 residues. The germline CDR1 and CDR2 sequences are MGHRA and YSYEKL. V was shortened by 3 bases and J by 2 bases, with 11 bases between the two germline ends. The CDR3 nucleotides are TGCGCCAGCAGCCACCGGACAGTCCCCTACAATGAGCAGTTCTTC. It encodes CASSHRTVPYNEQFF.

The chain recombines TRBV5-1 with TRBJ2-7, with 8 bases matching TRBD1. The V and J ends lost 4 bases and 1 base, in that order; junction bases with no gene match: 7. The CDR3 runs to 15 residues. Germline CDR1 SGHRS, CDR2 YFSETQ. The CDR3: CASSLTGTGSYEQYF. The CDR3, as DNA: TGCGCCAGCAGCCTCACCGGGACAGGTTCCTACGAGCAGTACTTC.

The chain recombines TRBV12-5 with TRBJ2-7; 8 bases are shared with TRBD1. The CDR3 spans 15 residues. CDR1 and CDR2 (germline): LGHNT, FRNRAP. J lost 4 bases, V lost 7 bases, and 12 bases had no gene match. The DNA for the CDR3 is TGTGCTAGTGCCATCACCCCAGGGGGCGGGTACGAGCAGTACTTC. It specifies CASAITPGGGYEQYF.

J is TRBJ1-2 and V is TRBV5-1, with a possible D match to TRBD1 (5 bases). Germline CDR1 is SGHRS and CDR2 is YFSETQ. There are 16 residues in the CDR3. Trimming removed 0 bases from V and 0 bases from J, with 12 bases in between. DNA for the CDR3: TGCGCCAGCAGCTTGGGCTTGGGGGGAGCTAACTATGGCTACACCTTC. This gives the protein CASSLGLGGANYGYTF. Supplemented by reference TRBV5-1 and TRBJ1-2, the full variable domain reads KAGVTQTPRYLIKTRGQQVTLSCSPISGHRSVSWYQQTPGQGLQFLFEYFSETQRNKGNFPGRFSGRQFSNSRSEMNVSTLELGDSALYLCASSLGLGGANYGYTFGSGTRLTVV.

The V and J genes are TRBV30 and TRBJ2-7, with D unclear. CDR1 and CDR2 from the germline V gene are GTSNPN and SVGIG (reference sequence). The CDR3 extends over 14 amino acids. V was cut by 0 bases and J by 5 bases, with 14 bases left in between. CDR3 sequence: CAWSVGSSFDEQYF. CDR3 DNA: TGTGCCTGGAGTGTAGGTAGTAGCTTCGACGAGCAGTACTTC.

The rearrangement links TRBV2 to TRBJ2-1; 12 nucleotides match TRBD2. V gave up 2 bases and J gave up 9 bases; unmatched junction bases: 5. The length of the CDR3 is 15 residues. Germline CDR1 reads SNHLY; CDR2 reads FYNNEI. Written as DNA, the CDR3 is TGTGCCAGCAGTGAAAAGGCTAGCGGGGGGGCTGAGCAGTTCTTC. It encodes CASSEKASGGAEQFF.

The chain is built from TRBV2 and TRBJ2-7; TRBD1 agrees at 7 bases. CDR1 SNHLY and CDR2 FYNNEI come from the germline V gene. The V segment lost 1 base and the J segment 2 bases; nucleotides outside the gene matches: 8. The CDR3 runs to 16 residues. CDR3: CASSEVLRDRTYEQYF. The CDR3 region has the DNA TGTGCCAGCAGTGAAGTCTTAAGGGACAGAACCTACGAGCAGTACTTC.

The rearrangement uses TRBV28 and TRBJ2-3; 8 bases fit TRBD1. There are 14 residues in the CDR3. V lost 5 bases, J lost 4 bases, and 5 bases stayed unmatched. Germline CDR1 reads MDHEN; CDR2 reads SYDVKM. CDR3: CASSPGQVSDTQYF. The CDR3 DNA sequence: TGTGCCAGCAGTCCGGGACAGGTTTCAGATACGCAGTATTTT.

V is TRBV7-9 and J is TRBJ2-7; D gene unclear. CDR3 length: 12 residues. The germline CDR1 and CDR2 sequences are SEHNR and FQNEAQ (reference sequence). The V gene lost 1 base and the J gene lost 6 bases, with 7 bases spanning the gap. The CDR3 loop reads CASSLERVEQYF. CDR3 nucleotide sequence: TGTGCCAGCAGCTTAGAACGGGTCGAGCAGTACTTC.

The chain has TRBV28 and TRBJ1-2, with 10 bases matching TRBD1. The CDR3 extends over 12 amino acids. With V trimmed by 7 bases and J by 8 bases, 4 bases remained unmatched. CDR1 and CDR2 (germline): MDHEN, SYDVKM. Here the CDR3 DNA reads TGTGCCAGCACCGGACAGGGGGTAGGCTACACCTTC. This sequence encodes CASTGQGVGYTF.

The chain carries TRBV5-6 and TRBJ2-3, with 10 bases aligning to TRBD1. V lost 4 bases to trimming and J lost 0 bases; unmatched junction nucleotides: 5. The germline gives CDR1 SGHDT, CDR2 YYEEEE. This CDR3 has 16 amino acids. CDR3 in amino acids: CASSPDRGTSTDTQYF. CDR3 nucleotide sequence: TGTGCCAGCAGCCCGGACAGGGGGACTAGCACAGATACGCAGTATTTT. Combining the CDR3 with reference TRBV5-6 and TRBJ2-3 gives the whole variable domain DAGVTQSPTHLIKTRGQQVTLRCSPKSGHDTVSWYQQALGQGPQFIFQYYEEEERQRGNFPDRFSGHQFPNYSSELNVNALLLGDSALYLCASSPDRGTSTDTQYFGPGTRLTVL.

V gene TRBV27 combines with J gene TRBJ1-4; D is possibly TRBD1 (6 bases). V lost 6 bases and J 3 bases, leaving 11 bases between the germline ends. Germline-derived CDR1 and CDR2 are MNHEY and SMNVEV (reference sequence). The CDR3 runs to 14 residues. The CDR3 protein is CASREGGANEKLFF. The CDR3 nucleotides are TGTGCCAGCAGGGAAGGGGGAGCTAATGAAAAACTGTTTTTT.

CDR3 amino acids: CASSVTVNTEAFF. The CDR3 region has the DNA TGTGCCAGCAGCGTCACAGTGAACACTGAAGCTTTCTTT. J is TRBJ1-1 and V is TRBV7-8; no definite D call. The CDR3 is made up of 13 amino acids. Trimming took off 5 bases at V and 0 bases at J, with 7 bases between the two ends. From germline, CDR1 is SGHVS and CDR2 FQNEAQ.